The table lists the clone carrying this T cell receptor (beta chain) with many counts. Its target is not known. This entry comes from a study of identical twins. TCRdb processed the 5' RACE reads anew with MiXCR; each CDR3 protein has one entry. Of hundreds of thousands of distinct CDR3 sequences listed, around 6% are singletons. This CDR3 has 13 amino acids. V lost 2 bases and J 3 bases, leaving 10 bases between the germline ends. The germline CDR1 and CDR2 sequences are DFQATT and SNEGSKA (reference sequence). Study results and caveats: Modelling approaches yielded underestimates of out-of-frame TCR alpha sharing between monozygotic twins.

This rearrangement joins TRBV20-1 to TRBJ1-2; maybe TRBD1 (6 bases). The TCR comes from a man aged 18 to 29 in good health. Sequencing was carried out using naive T cells sorted from blood. CDR3 nucleotide sequence: TGCAGTGCTAGATCCCGGACAGACTATGGCTACACCTTC. Translation gives CSARSRTDYGYTF.